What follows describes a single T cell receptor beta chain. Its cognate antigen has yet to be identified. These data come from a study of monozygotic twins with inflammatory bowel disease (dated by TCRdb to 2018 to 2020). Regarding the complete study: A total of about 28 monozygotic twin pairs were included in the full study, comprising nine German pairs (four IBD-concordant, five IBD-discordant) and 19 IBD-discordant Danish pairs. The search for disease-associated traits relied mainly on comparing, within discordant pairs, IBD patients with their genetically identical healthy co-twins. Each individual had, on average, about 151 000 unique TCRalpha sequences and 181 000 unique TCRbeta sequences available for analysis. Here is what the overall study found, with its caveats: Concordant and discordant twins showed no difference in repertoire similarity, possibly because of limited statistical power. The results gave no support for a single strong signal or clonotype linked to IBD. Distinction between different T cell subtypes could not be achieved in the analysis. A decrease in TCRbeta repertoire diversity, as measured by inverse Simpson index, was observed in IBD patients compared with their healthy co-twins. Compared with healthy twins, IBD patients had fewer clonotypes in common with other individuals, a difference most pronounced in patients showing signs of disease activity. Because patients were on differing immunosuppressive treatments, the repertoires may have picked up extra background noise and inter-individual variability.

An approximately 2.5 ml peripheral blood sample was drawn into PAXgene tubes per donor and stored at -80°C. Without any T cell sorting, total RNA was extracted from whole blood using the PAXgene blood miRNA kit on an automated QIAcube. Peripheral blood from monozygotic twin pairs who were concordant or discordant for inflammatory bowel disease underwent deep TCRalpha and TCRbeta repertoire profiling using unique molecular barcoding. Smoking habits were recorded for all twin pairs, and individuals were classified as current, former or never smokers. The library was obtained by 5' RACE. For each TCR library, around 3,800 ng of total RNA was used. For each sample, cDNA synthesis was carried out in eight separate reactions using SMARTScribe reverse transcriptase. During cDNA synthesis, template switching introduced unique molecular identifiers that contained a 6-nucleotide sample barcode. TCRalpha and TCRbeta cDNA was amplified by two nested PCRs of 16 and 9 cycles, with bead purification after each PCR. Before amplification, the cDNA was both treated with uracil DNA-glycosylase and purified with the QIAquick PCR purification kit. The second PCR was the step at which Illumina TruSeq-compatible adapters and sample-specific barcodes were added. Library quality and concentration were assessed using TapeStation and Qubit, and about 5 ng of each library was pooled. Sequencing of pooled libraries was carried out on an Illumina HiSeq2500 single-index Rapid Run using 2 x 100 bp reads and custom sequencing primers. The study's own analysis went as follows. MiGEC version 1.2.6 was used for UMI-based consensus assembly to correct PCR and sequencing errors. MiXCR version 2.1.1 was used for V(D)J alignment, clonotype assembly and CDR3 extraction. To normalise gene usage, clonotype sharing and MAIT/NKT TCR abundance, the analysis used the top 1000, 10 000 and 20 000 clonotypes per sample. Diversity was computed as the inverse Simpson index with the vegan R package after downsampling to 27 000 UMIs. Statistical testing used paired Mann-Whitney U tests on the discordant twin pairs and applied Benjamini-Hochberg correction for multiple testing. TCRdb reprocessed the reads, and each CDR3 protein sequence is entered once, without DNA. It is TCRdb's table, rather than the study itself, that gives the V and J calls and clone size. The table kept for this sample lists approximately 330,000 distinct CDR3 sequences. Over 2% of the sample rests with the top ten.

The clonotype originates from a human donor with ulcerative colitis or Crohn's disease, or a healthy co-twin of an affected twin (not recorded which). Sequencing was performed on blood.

The CDR3 is CASRPGGLVGTDTQYF. The sequence is built from TRBV7-2 and TRBJ2-3; TCRdb reports TRBD1, a call that lacks DNA to check it against. The germline V gene yields SGHTA for CDR1 and FQGNSA for CDR2. Its CDR3 holds 16 amino acids, cysteine through phenylalanine. DNA is not on record.